Below, one T cell receptor (beta chain) is given with its context. Its antigen is still unknown. No much larger clone exists at a distance of one base, and base qualities are not known. This record comes from a study of T-cell memory formation after mild COVID-19 (dated by TCRdb to 2020 to 2023). In the study overall: TCR sequence clusters from the two donors were largely donor specific. T-cell clones expanding and contracting after mild COVID-19 in a couple of donors were tracked by longitudinal TCRalpha and TCRbeta repertoire sequencing. The cohort was made up of two young adult volunteers, one female and one male, who were previously healthy. What the research found in general, with its limitations: SARS-CoV-2 specificity of the second-wave clones peaking on day 37 was not confirmed. Some responding clones were found in pre-infection memory, which suggests that pre-existing cross-reactive memory T cells took part in the SARS-CoV-2 response. Contracting CD4+ clones appeared mostly in the CM and EM memory subsets, whereas CD8+ clones were enriched in EMRA. Clones that contracted from day 15 to 85 showed balanced CD4/CD8 phenotypes, whereas a second wave of clones that expanded from day 15 to 37 leaned towards CD4+. The study included only a couple of mild cases, and larger cohorts that include severe cases with pre-infection samples were judged to be necessary.

Ficoll-Paque density gradient centrifugation was the method used to isolate PBMCs. Sequencer: Illumina NovaSeq 6000. cDNA libraries for TCRalpha and TCRbeta were prepared by 5'RACE using constant-segment primers, with sample barcodes and unique molecular identifiers added. RNA was extracted from every sample with Trizol reagent. Libraries were amplified in two PCR steps, with a second sample barcode and Illumina TruSeq adapters added in the second step. Sequencing of the libraries was done on an Illumina NovaSeq, producing 2 x 150 bp paired-end reads. The paper's data handling went like this. The reads were demultiplexed and collapsed into UMI-guided consensus sequences using migec v1.2.7. Using mixcr v2.1.11, the UMI consensuses were aligned to TRA and TRB V and J templates and assembled into clonotypes. A clonotype was counted as expanded or contracted only if both edgeR and NoisET called the change significant, with noise models trained on biological replicates. edgeR calls used a false discovery rate-adjusted p below 0.01 and a log2 fold-change threshold of 1. As an exploratory analysis of dynamics, max-normalized trajectories of the 1000 most abundant clonotypes were examined by PCA with hierarchical clustering. Each responding clone was given a CD4 or CD8 phenotype based on the CD4+ and CD8+ repertoires, which had been sequenced separately. Using fastp at Q25 and MiXCR, TCRdb reprocessed the public reads and kept productive beta chains. CDR3 protein sequences are deduplicated, and each keeps its most common genes and DNA. TCRdb assigned the V and J calls; the authors' analysis was not used. The sample yields over 350,000 distinct CDR3 sequences; 20% to 25% were counted once. The ten largest clones represent roughly 9.7% of the sample.

CDR1 and CDR2 (SGHVS, FNYEAQ) derive from the germline V gene. CDR3 length: 16 amino acids, cysteine to phenylalanine. The CDR3 DNA has 48 bases and is translated from base 1. V loses 6 bases, J loses 8 bases, and the germline ends lie 22 bases apart. The sample consisted of PBMCs or a T cell subset sorted from them (not recorded which). The receptor was isolated from an adult woman who had mild COVID-19 (a few samples of this study predate the infection). The sample titles of this study are shuffled in the database, so cell type and time point are left out; the donor was told from shared clones. The chain joins TRBV7-6 to TRBJ2-2; no D gene call is confident. The nucleotide sequence is given as TGTGCCAGCAGTCCCCCGGCTGACCGTTTCACAGGGGAGCTGTTTTTT. It translates as CASSPPADRFTGELFF.